Sequencing of this T cell receptor beta chain was carried out in a study of cytomegalovirus exposure and HLA in healthy donors. Points from the study as a whole: In the analysis, some V segments, TRBV6-2 and TRBV6-3 included, were excluded as indistinguishable. The study labeled fewer than 200 TCR beta chains cytomegalovirus-associated.

Those who donated were healthy bone marrow donors. Comments on this clone: Its antigen is unknown.

The PCR used 60 Vbeta and 13 Jbeta primers. Clones were read by immunoSEQ multiplex PCR, and TCRdb kept only the in-frame ones, dropping some. The sample holds roughly 78,000 clones, roughly 64% seen once. The CDR3 covers 14 residues. Trimming removed 8 bases from V and 5 bases from J; junction bases left unmatched: 9. CDR1 is LNHNV and CDR2 is YYDKDF in the germline V gene (reference sequence). This chain uses TRBV15 with TRBJ2-5, with TRBD2 identical over 9 bases. The source is a man aged 30-40 years in good health and CMV-seropositive. The source material was PBMCs. The chain's CDR3 is CATGRGGRVETQYF. Written as DNA, the CDR3 is TGTGCCACCGGCCGCGGCGGGAGGGTGGAGACCCAGTACTTC.